A selection of T cell receptor beta chains follows, all from one sample in a study of beta chain features in type 1 diabetes. Assay used: immunoSEQ multiplex PCR; TCRdb lists only in-frame clones, some missing. The repertoire holds about 280,000 clones, approximately 16% seen once, with roughly 0.015% in the top ten. Sequenced: naive CD4+ T cells from blood. The receptor source for this set is a young man with type 1 diabetes. Both conserved end residues are trimmed from each CDR3.

>TRBV6-1|11|TRBJ1-5
ASSAGVDQPQH
>TRBV9|14|TRBJ2-2
ASSPWGRADTGELF
>TRBV6-6|13|TRBJ2-7
ASSGTSGNSYEQY
>TRBV7-2|12|TRBJ2-7
ASSLNLALYEQY
>TRBV9|12|TRBJ2-7
ASPSLRDCYEQY
>TRBV4-1|15|TRBJ2-1
ASSRALQTSSYNEQF
>TRBV18|9|TRBJ1-2
ASSPRNGYT
>TRBV6-5|13|NA
ASSYSPRLESEQY
>TRBV29-1|13|TRBJ2-5
SVDMGGGPQETQY
>TRBV7-2|9|TRBJ2-3
ASSPRDTQY
>TRBV27|11|TRBJ1-4
ASSLYGGEKLF
>TRBV5-4|15|TRBJ2-7
ASSFSLTGRSSYEQY
>TRBV4-1|14|TRBJ1-5
ASSQGRGGAGQPQH
>TRBV7-8|11|TRBJ2-5
ASSLTGVGTQY
>TRBV7-9|15|TRBJ2-6
ASSPGTGSSGANVLT
>TRBV27|13|TRBJ1-2
ASSPYREVDYGYT
>TRBV5-4|12|TRBJ1-2
ASNRDRVTYGYT
>TRBV5-1|11|TRBJ1-1
ASSRELNTEAF
>TRBV9|14|TRBJ1-1
ASSARDRERDTEAF
>TRBV6-5|12|TRBJ1-5
ASSPGNLKQPQH
>TRBV18|14|TRBJ2-7
ASSPPGYRDDLEQY
>TRBV28|10|TRBJ2-5
ASNSGGETQY
>TRBV5-1|12|TRBJ2-7
ASSPRVGDYEQY
>TRBV5-1|13|TRBJ2-3
ASSFGTGGRDTQY
>TRBV27|12|TRBJ1-2
ASSPRGAGYGYT
>TRBV15|11|TRBJ2-7
ATSRDPSYEQY
>TRBV27|15|TRBJ2-7
ASRGVKNGRNSYEQY
>TRBV5-1|14|TRBJ2-1
ASSPVTSGTLNEQF
>TRBV14|16|TRBJ2-1
ASSQVGVAGGMGYEQF
>TRBV5-1|15|TRBJ2-4
ASSLRPGQADGNIQY
>TRBV10-3|10|TRBJ2-1
ASGSSYNEQF
>TRBV29-1|11|TRBJ2-3
SGTGGAIDTQY
>TRBV9|11|TRBJ2-1
ASSVSKIGEQF